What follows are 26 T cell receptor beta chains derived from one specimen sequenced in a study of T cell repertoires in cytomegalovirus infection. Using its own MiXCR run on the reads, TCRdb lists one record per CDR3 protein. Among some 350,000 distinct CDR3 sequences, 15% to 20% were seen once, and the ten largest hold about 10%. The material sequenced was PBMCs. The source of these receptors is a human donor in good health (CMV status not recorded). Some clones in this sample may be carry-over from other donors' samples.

The chain's CDR3 is CASSLETYEQYF. The CDR3 DNA reads as TGTGCCAGCAGCTTAGAAACCTACGAGCAGTACTTC. The chain recombines TRBV11-2 with TRBJ2-7; no clear D gene. The V and J ends lost 0 bases and 2 bases respectively, with 2 bases between them. The germline gives CDR1 SGHAT, CDR2 FQNNGV. This CDR3 spans 12 amino acids.

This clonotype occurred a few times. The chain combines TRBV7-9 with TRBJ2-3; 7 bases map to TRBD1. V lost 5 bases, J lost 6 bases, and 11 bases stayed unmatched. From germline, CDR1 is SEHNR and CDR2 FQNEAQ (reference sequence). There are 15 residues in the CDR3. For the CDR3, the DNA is TGTGCCAGCAGCCCATCAGGGGGTTCGGCCGATACGCAGTATTTT. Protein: CASSPSGGSADTQYF.

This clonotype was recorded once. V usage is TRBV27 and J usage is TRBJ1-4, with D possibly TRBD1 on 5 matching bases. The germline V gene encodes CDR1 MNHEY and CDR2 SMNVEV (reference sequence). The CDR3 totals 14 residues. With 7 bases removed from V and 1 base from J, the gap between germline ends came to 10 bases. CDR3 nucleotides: TGTGCCAGCATGCGGGGCAGAACTAATGAAAAACTGTTTTTT. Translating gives CASMRGRTNEKLFF. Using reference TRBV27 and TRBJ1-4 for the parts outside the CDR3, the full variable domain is EAQVTQNPRYLITVTGKKLTVTCSQNMNHEYMSWYRQDPGLGLRQIYYSMNVEVTDKGDVPEGYKVSRKEKRNFPLILESPSPNQTSLYFCASMRGRTNEKLFFGSGTQLSVL.

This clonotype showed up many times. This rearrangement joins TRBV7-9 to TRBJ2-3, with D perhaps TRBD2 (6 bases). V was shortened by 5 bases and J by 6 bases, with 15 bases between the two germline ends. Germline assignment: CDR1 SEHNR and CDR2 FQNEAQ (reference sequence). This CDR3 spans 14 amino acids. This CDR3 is CASSPDSGWDTQYF. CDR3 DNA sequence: TGTGCCAGCAGCCCAGACAGCGGGTGGGATACGCAGTATTTT.

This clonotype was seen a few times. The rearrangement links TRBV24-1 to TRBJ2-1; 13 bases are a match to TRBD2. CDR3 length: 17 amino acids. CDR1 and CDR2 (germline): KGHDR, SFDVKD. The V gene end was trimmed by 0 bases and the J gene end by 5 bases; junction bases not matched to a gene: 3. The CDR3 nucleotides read TGTGCCACCAGTGATTTGCAGGGACTAGCGGGGCACAATGAGCAGTTCTTC. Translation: CATSDLQGLAGHNEQFF.

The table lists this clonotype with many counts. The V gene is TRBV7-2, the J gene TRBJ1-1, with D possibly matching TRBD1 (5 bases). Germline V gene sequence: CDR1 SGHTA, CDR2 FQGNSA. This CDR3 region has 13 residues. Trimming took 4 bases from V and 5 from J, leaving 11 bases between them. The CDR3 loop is CASSSRVMTEAFF. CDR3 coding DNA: TGTGCCAGCAGCTCCAGGGTTATGACTGAAGCTTTCTTT.

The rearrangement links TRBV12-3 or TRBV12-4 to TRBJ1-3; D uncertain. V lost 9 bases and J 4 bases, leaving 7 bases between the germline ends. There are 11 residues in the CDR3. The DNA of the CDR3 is TGTGCCAGTTCCGAGGGAAACACCATATATTTT. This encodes CASSEGNTIYF.

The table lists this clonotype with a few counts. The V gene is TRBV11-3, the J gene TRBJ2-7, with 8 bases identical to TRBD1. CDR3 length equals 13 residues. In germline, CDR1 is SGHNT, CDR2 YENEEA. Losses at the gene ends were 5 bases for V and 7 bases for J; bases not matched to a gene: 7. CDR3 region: CASSQGALGEQYF. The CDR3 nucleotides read TGTGCCAGCAGCCAGGGGGCTCTGGGGGAGCAGTACTTC.

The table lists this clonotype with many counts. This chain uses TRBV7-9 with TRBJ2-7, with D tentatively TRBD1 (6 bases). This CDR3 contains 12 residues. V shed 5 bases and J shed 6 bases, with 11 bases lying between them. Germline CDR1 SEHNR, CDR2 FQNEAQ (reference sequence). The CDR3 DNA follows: TGTGCCAGCAGCACCGCAGGGGTCGAGCAGTACGTC. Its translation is CASSTAGVEQYV.

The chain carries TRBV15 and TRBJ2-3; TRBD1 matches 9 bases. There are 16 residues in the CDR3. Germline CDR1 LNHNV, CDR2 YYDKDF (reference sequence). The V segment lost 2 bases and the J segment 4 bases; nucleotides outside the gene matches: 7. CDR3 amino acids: CATSRLRQGGADTQYF. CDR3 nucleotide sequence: TGTGCCACCAGCAGACTTCGACAGGGGGGCGCAGATACGCAGTATTTT.

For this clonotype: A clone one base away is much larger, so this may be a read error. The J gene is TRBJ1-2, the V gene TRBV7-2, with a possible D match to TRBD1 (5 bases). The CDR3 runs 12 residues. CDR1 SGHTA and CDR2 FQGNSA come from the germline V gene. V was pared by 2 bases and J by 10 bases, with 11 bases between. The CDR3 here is CASSLQGTAYTF. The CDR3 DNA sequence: TGTGCCAGCAGCTTACAGGGAACGGCCTACACCTTC.

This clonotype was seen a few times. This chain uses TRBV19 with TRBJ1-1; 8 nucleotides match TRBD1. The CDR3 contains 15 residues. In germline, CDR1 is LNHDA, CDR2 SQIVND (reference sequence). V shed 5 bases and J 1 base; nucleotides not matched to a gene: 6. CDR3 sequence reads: CASSPGTGSNTEAFF. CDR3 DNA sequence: TGTGCCAGTAGTCCTGGGACAGGTTCGAACACTGAAGCTTTCTTT. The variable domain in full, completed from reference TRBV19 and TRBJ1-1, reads DGGITQSPKYLFRKEGQNVTLSCEQNLNHDAMYWYRQDPGQGLRLIYYSQIVNDFQKGDIAEGYSVSREKKESFPLTVTSAQKNPTAFYLCASSPGTGSNTEAFFGQGTRLTVV.

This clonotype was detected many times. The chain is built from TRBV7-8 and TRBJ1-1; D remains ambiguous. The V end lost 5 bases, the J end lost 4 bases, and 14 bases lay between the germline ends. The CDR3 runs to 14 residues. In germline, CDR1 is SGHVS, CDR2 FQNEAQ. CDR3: CASSLLGQSTEAFF. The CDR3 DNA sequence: TGTGCCAGCAGCCTCCTCGGCCAGAGCACTGAAGCTTTCTTT.

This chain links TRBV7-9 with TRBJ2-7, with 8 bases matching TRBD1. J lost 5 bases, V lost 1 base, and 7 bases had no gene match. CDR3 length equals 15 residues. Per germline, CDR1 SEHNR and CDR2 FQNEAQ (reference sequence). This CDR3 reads CASSLGQGATHEQYF. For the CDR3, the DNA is TGTGCCAGCAGCTTAGGCCAGGGGGCTACCCACGAGCAGTACTTC.

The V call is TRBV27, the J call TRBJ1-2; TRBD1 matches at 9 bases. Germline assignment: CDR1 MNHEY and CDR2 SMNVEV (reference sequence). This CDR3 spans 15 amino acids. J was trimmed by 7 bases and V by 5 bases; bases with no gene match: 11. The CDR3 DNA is TGTGCCAGCAGTGTCACAGGGGGCGGAGAGGCTGGCTACACCTTC. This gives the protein CASSVTGGGEAGYTF.

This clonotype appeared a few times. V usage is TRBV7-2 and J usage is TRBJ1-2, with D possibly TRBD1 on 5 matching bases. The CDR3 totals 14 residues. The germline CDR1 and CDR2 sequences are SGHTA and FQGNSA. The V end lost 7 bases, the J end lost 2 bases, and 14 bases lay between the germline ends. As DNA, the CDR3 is TGTGCCAGCACGGCCGGGGGGGGAAACTATGGCTACACCTTC. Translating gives CASTAGGGNYGYTF.

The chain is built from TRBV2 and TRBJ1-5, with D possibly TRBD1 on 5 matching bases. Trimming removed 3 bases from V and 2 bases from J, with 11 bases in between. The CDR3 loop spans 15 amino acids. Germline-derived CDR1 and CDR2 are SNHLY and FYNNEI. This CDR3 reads CASSEWQGGNQPQHF. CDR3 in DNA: TGTGCCAGCAGTGAGTGGCAGGGAGGCAATCAGCCCCAGCATTTT.

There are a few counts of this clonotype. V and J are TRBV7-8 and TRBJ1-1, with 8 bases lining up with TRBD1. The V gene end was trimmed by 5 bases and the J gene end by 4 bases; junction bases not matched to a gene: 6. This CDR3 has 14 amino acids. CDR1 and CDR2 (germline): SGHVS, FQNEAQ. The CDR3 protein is CASSQQGGVTEAFF. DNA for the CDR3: TGTGCCAGCAGCCAACAGGGGGGGGTCACTGAAGCTTTCTTT.

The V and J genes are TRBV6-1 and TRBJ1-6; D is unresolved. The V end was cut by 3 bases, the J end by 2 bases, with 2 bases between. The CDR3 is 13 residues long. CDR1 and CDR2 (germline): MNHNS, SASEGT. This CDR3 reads CASSEPYNSPLHF. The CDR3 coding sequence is TGTGCCAGCAGTGAGCCCTATAATTCACCCCTCCACTTT.

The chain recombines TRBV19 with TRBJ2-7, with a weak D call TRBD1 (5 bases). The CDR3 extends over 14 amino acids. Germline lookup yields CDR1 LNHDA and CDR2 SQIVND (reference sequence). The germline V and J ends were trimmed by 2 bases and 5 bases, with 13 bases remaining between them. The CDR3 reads CASSIQGWNDEQYF. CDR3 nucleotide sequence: TGTGCCAGTAGTATACAGGGTTGGAATGACGAGCAGTACTTC.

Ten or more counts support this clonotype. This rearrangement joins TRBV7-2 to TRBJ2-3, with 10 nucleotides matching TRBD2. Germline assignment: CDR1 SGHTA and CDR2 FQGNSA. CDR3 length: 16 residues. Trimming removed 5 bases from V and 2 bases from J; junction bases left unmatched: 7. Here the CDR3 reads CASSLLAGEPTDTQYF. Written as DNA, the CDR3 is TGTGCCAGCAGCCTTCTAGCGGGGGAACCCACAGATACGCAGTATTTT.

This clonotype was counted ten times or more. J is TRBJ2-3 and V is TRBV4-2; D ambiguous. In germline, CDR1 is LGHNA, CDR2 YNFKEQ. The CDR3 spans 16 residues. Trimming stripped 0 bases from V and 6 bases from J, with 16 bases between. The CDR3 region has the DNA TGTGCCAGCAGCCAAGAGATGGGCCGACAAGGGGATACGCAGTATTTT. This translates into CASSQEMGRQGDTQYF.

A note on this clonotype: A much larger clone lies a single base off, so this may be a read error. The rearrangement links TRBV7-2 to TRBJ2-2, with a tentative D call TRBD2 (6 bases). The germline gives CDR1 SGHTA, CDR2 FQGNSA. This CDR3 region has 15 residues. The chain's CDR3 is CASSLFLGSTGKLFF. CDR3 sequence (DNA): TGTGCCAGCAGCTTATTTCTCGGGAGCACCGGGAAGCTGTTTTTT.

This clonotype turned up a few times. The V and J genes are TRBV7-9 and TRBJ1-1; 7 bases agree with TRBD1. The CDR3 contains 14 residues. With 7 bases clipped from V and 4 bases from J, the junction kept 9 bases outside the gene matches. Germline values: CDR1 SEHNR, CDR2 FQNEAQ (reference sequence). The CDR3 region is CASIWDSSGTEAFF. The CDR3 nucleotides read TGTGCCAGCATATGGGACAGCTCCGGCACTGAAGCTTTCTTT.

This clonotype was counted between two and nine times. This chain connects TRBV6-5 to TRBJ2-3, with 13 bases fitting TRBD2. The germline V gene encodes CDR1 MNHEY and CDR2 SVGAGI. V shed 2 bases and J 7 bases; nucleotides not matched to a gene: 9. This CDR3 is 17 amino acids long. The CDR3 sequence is CASSYLRTSGSGNTQYF. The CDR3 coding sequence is TGTGCCAGCAGTTACCTCCGGACTAGCGGGAGTGGTAATACGCAGTATTTT.

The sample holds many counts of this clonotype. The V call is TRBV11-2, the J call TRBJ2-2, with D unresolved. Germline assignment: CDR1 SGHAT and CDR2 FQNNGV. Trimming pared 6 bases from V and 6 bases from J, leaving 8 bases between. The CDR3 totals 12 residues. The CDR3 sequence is CASSVAAGELFF. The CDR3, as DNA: TGTGCCAGCAGTGTGGCGGCCGGGGAGCTGTTTTTT.